This entry lists 5 T cell receptor beta chains sequenced from one sample in a study of blood T cell repertoires in COVID-19. The data were produced by immunoSEQ multiplex PCR, yet TCRdb's version contains in-frame clones alone and is incomplete. Seen here are around 150,000 clones, roughly 80% observed once, and the top ten hold 9.5% to 12%. The material sequenced was peripheral blood. These receptors were obtained from a man aged 55 to 70 who had recovered from COVID-19.

This chain joins TRBV19 and TRBJ1-3; D gene unclear. This CDR3 is 15 amino acids long. Germline values: CDR1 LNHDA, CDR2 SQIVND (reference sequence). Trimming stripped 3 bases from V and 2 bases from J, with 11 bases between. The CDR3 protein is CASSILSSAGNTIYF. For the CDR3, the DNA is TGTGCCAGTAGTATCCTATCGTCCGCTGGAAACACCATATATTTT.

This clone was picked up a small number of times. V and J are TRBV19 and TRBJ1-5; 8 bases match TRBD1. The germline gives CDR1 LNHDA, CDR2 SQIVND (reference sequence). Trimming cost V 5 bases and J 5 bases; bases outside gene matches: 5. CDR3 length: 14 amino acids. CDR3 coding DNA: TGTGCCAGTAGTTTGGGACAGGTTTATCAGCCCCAGCATTTT. Protein: CASSLGQVYQPQHF.

V and J are TRBV12-5 and TRBJ2-1, with 9 bases that match TRBD2. V dropped 5 bases and J dropped 2; count of bases not matched to a gene: 7. The V gene's germline CDR1 is LGHNT and CDR2 FRNRAP. This CDR3 has 16 amino acids. The CDR3 nucleotides read TGTGCTAGTGGTGTTAGCGGGAGCACCACCTACAATGAGCAGTTCTTC. The encoded protein is CASGVSGSTTYNEQFF.

The chain carries TRBV7-2 and TRBJ1-2; 12 positions match TRBD1. Germline V gives CDR1 SGHTA, CDR2 FQGNSA. J gave up 5 bases and V 3 bases, and 4 bases lay outside the gene matches. The CDR3 covers 15 residues. The CDR3 DNA sequence: TGTGCCAGCAGCTTCGGGACAGGGGGCAGTTATGGCTACACCTTC. Protein: CASSFGTGGSYGYTF.

The rearrangement links TRBV5-4 to TRBJ1-2; 8 nucleotides agree with TRBD1. Per germline, CDR1 SGHNT and CDR2 YYREEE (reference sequence). The trim removed 9 bases at V and 5 bases at J, leaving 9 bases unmatched. The CDR3 runs to 13 residues. In DNA, the CDR3 is TGTGCCACCTCGACAGGGGAGGGGTATGGCTACACCTTC. This sequence encodes CATSTGEGYGYTF.